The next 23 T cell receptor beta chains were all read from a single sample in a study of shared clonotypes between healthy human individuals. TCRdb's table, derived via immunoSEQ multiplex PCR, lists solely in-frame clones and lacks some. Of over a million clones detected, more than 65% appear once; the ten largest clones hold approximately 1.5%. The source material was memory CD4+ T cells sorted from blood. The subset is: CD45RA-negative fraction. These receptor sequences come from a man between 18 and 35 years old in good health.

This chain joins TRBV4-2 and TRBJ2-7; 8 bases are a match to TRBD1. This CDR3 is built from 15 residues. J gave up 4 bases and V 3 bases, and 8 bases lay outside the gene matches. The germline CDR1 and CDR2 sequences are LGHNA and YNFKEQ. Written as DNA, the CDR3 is TGTGCCAGCAGCCAGGCGGAGGGACAGGAGTACGAGCAGTACTTC. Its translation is CASSQAEGQEYEQYF.

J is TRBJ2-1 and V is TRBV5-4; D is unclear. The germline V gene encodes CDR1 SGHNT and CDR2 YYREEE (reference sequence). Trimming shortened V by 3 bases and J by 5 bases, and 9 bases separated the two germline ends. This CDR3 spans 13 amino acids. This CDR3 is CASSYTYNNEQFF. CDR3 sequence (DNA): TGTGCCAGCAGCTACACATACAACAATGAGCAGTTCTTC. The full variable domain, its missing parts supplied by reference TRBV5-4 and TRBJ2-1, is ETGVTQSPTHLIKTRGQQVTLRCSSQSGHNTVSWYQQALGQGPQFIFQYYREEENGRGNFPPRFSGLQFPNYSSELNVNALELDDSALYLCASSYTYNNEQFFGPGTRLTVL.

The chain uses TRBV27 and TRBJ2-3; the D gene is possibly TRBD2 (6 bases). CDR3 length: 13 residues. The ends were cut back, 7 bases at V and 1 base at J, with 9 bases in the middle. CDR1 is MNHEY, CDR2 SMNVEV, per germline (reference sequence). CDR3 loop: CASNPGGTDTQYF. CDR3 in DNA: TGTGCCAGCAACCCGGGAGGCACAGATACGCAGTATTTT.

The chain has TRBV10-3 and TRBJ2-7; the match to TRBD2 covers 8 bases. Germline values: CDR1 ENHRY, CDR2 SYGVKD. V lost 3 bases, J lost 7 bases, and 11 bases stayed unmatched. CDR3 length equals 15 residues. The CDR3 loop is CAISDGGAGTGEQYF. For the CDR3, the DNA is TGTGCCATCAGTGACGGGGGGGCTGGGACGGGGGAGCAGTACTTC.

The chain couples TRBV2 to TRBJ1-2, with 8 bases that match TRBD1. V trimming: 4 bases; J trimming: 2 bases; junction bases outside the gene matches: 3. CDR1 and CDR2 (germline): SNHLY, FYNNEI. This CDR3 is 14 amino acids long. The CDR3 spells CASSGDRRNYGYTF. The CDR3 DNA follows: TGTGCCAGCAGTGGGGACAGGCGAAACTATGGCTACACCTTC.

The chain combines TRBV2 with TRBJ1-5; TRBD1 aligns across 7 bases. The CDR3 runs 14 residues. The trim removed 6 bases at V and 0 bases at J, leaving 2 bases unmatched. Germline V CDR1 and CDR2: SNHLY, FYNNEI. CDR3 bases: TGTGCCAGCAGGACAGGGAGTAGCAATCAGCCCCAGCATTTT. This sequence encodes CASRTGSSNQPQHF.

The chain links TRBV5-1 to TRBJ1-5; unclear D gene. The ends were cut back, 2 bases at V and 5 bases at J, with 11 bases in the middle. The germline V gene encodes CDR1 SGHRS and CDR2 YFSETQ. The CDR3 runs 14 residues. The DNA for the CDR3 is TGCGCCAGCAGCTTCAGCGGGAAGGATCAGCCCCAGCATTTT. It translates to CASSFSGKDQPQHF.

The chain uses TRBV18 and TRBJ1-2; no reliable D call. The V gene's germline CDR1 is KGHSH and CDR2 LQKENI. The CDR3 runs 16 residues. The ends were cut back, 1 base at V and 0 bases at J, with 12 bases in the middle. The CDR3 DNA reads TGTGCCAGCTCACCACGTGGGCCCGGCCCTAACTATGGCTACACCTTC. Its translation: CASSPRGPGPNYGYTF.

As DNA, the CDR3 is TGTGCCAGCAGGACGTACAGGGAGGTAAAAGAGACCCAGTACTTC. The encoded protein is CASRTYREVKETQYF. V gene TRBV6-4 combines with J gene TRBJ2-5; D is possibly TRBD1 or TRBD2 (6 bases each). V was trimmed by 6 bases and J by 3 bases, leaving 17 bases between them. CDR1 is MRHNA and CDR2 is SNTAGT in the germline V gene. This CDR3 contains 15 residues.

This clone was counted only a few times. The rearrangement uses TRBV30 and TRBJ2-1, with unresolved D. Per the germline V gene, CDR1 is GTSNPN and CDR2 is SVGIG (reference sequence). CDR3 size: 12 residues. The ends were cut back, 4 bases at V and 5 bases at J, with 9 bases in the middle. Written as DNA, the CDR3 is TGTGCCTGGAACTCGGCTCACAATGAGCAGTTCTTC. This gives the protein CAWNSAHNEQFF.

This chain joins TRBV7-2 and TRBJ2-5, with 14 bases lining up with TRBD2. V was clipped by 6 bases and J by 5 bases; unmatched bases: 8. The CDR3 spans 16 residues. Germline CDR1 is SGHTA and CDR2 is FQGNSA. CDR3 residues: CASSPVTSGRVETQYF. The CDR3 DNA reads TGTGCCAGCAGTCCGGTGACTAGCGGGAGGGTCGAGACCCAGTACTTC.

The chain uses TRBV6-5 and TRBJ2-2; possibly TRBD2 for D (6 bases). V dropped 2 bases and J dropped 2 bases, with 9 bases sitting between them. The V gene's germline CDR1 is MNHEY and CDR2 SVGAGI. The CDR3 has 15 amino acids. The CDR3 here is CASSYGGENTGELFF. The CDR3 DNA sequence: TGTGCCAGCAGTTACGGCGGGGAAAACACCGGGGAGCTGTTTTTT.

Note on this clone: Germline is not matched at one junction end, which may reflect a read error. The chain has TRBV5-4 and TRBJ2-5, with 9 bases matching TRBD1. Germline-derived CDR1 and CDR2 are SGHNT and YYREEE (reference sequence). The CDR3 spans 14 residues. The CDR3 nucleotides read TGTGCCAGCAGCCGGACAGGGGCAAGAGAGGCCCAGTACTTC. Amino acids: CASSRTGAREAQYF. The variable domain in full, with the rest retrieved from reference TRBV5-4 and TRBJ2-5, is ETGVTQSPTHLIKTRGQQVTLRCSSQSGHNTVSWYQQALGQGPQFIFQYYREEENGRGNFPPRFSGLQFPNYSSELNVNALELDDSALYLCASSRTGAREAQYFGPGTRLLVL.

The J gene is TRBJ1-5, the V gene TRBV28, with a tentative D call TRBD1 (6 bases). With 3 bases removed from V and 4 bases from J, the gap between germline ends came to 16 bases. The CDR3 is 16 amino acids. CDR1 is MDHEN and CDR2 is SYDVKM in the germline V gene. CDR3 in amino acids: CASSFSQGIGNQPQHF. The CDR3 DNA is TGTGCCAGCAGTTTTAGCCAGGGGATTGGGAATCAGCCCCAGCATTTT.

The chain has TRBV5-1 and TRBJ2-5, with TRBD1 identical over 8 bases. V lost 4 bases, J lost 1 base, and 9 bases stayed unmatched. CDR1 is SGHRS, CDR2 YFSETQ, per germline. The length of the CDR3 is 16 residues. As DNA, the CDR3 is TGCGCCAGCAGCCAGGGACAGGTGGGGATCCAAGAGACCCAGTACTTC. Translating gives CASSQGQVGIQETQYF.

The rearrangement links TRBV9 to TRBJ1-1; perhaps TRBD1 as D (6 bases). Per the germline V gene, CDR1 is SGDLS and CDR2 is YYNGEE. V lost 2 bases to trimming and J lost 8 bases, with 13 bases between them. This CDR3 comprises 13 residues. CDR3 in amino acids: CASSVRAGAEAFF. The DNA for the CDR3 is TGTGCCAGCAGCGTCAGGGCGGGGGCGGAAGCTTTCTTT.

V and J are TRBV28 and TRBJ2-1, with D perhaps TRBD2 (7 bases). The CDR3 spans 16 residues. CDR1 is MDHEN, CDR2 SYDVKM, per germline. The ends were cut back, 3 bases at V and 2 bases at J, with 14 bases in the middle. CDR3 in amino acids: CASSLGGALTYNEQFF. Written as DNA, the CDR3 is TGTGCCAGCAGTTTGGGGGGGGCCTTGACCTACAATGAGCAGTTCTTC.

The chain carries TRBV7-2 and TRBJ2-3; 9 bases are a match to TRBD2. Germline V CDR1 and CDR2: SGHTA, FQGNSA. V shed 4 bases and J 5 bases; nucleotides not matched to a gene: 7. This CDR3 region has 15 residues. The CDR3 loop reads CASSSRTSDRDTQYF. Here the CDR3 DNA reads TGTGCCAGCAGCTCACGGACTAGCGACAGAGATACGCAGTATTTT.

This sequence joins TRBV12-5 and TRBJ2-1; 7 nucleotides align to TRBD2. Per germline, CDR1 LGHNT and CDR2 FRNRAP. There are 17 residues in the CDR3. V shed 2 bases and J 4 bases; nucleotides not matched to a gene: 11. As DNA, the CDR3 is TGTGCTAGTGGTTTGCGAGTGGTAGGCGGGGGATACAATGAGCAGTTCTTC. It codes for CASGLRVVGGGYNEQFF.

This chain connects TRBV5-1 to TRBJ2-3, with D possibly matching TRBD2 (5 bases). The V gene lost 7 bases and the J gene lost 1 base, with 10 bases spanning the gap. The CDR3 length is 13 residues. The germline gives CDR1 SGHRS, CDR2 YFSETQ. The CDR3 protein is CASEGRGTDTQYF. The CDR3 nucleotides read TGCGCCAGCGAGGGCCGCGGCACAGATACGCAGTATTTT. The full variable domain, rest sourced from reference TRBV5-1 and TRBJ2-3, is KAGVTQTPRYLIKTRGQQVTLSCSPISGHRSVSWYQQTPGQGLQFLFEYFSETQRNKGNFPGRFSGRQFSNSRSEMNVSTLELGDSALYLCASEGRGTDTQYFGPGTRLTVL.

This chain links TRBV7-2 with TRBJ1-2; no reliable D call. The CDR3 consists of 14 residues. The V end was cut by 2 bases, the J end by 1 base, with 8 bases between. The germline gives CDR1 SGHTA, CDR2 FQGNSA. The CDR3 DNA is TGTGCCAGCAGCTTATCCCGCAGTAACTATGGCTACACCTTC. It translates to CASSLSRSNYGYTF.

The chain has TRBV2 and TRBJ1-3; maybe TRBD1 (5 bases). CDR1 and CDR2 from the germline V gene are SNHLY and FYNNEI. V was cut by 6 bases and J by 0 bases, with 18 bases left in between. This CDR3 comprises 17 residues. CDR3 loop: CASRPWVGTSSGNTIYF. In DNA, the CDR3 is TGTGCCAGCAGGCCCTGGGTAGGGACGAGCTCTGGAAACACCATATATTTT. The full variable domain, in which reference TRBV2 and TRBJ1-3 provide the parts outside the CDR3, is EPEVTQTPSHQVTQMGQEVILRCVPISNHLYFYWYRQILGQKVEFLVSFYNNEISEKSEIFDDQFSVERPDGSNFTLKIRSTKLEDSAMYFCASRPWVGTSSGNTIYFGEGSWLTVV.

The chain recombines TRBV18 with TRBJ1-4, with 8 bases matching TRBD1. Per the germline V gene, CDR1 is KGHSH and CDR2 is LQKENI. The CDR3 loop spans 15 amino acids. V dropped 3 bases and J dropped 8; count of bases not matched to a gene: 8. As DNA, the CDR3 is TGTGCCAGCTCACCCAGACAGGGGCAGTCAGAAAAACTGTTTTTT. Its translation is CASSPRQGQSEKLFF.